The 10 T cell receptor beta chains below were found in one sample sequenced in a study of tumor-infiltrating lymphocytes in primary liver carcinoma. Investigators took RNA and DNA out together from approximately 22-30 mg of unsorted bulk tissue. A constant-region primer served to make TCR beta cDNA from about 500 ng total RNA. Libraries of TCR beta came from three nested multiplex PCR rounds with slightly modified ARM-PCR. The opening two PCR rounds, ten to eleven cycles each, paired TRBV1-TRBV30 forward primers with a C-beta reverse primer. MiXCR was run by TCRdb on the multiplex PCR reads, yielding one entry per CDR3 protein. Counted here are 95,000 to 100,000 distinct CDR3 sequences, under 70% occurring once; the ten biggest clones make up 12%. The sequenced sample was liver tumor tissue from sampling region 2. Subset given: tumor region T2, inferior pole. The receptors here all came from a woman aged 55-69 years with primary liver carcinoma and hepatitis B virus infection.

About this clonotype itself: Sequence at one end of the junction differs from germline and may be a read error. The chain has TRBV11-2 and TRBJ2-1; TRBD2 matches 11 bases. The CDR3 covers 17 residues. Germline-derived CDR1 and CDR2 are SGHAT and FQNNGV. CDR3: CASSIGLVAGGQNEHFF. The CDR3 DNA follows: TGTGCCAGCAGCATAGGTCTGGTAGCGGGAGGGCAGAATGAGCATTTCTTC.

The V gene is TRBV5-6, the J gene TRBJ2-1; no firm D call. Trimming cost V 4 bases and J 4 bases, with 9 bases left between them. Germline V lookup: CDR1 SGHDT, CDR2 YYEEEE. The CDR3 runs 13 residues. The CDR3 loop reads CASSMVVYNEQFF. The CDR3 nucleotides are TGTGCCAGCAGCATGGTTGTGTACAATGAGCAGTTCTTC. The full variable domain, its missing parts supplied by reference TRBV5-6 and TRBJ2-1, is DAGVTQSPTHLIKTRGQQVTLRCSPKSGHDTVSWYQQALGQGPQFIFQYYEEEERQRGNFPDRFSGHQFPNYSSELNVNALLLGDSALYLCASSMVVYNEQFFGPGTRLTVL.

This clonotype showed up just once. This is likely a read error, given that the CDR3 carries no conserved phenylalanine or tryptophan at its end. Here the CDR3 reads CASSRQAGGETQYI. For the CDR3, the DNA is TGCGCCAGCAGCCGTCAGGCGGGAGGGGAGACCCAGTACATT. This chain joins TRBV4-1 and TRBJ2-5; 9 nucleotides line up with TRBD2. Germline CDR1 is MGHRA and CDR2 is YSYEKL. Losses at the gene ends were 4 bases for V and 5 bases for J; bases not matched to a gene: 5. CDR3 length: 14 amino acids.

This clonotype came up once. At one of its ends the junction is not consistent with the germline gene, which may arise from a read error. The chain carries TRBV12-3 or TRBV12-4 and TRBJ2-1, with D hard to call. This CDR3 has 13 amino acids. In nucleotides, the CDR3 is TGTGCCGGCAGACCCATGGGCTACAATGAGCAGTTCTTC. This codes for CAGRPMGYNEQFF.

The chain has TRBV11-2 and TRBJ2-5; D is possibly TRBD1 (5 bases). The V gene's germline CDR1 is SGHAT and CDR2 FQNNGV. This CDR3 has 15 amino acids. Trimming left V 3 bases short and J 14 bases short, with 25 bases between. The CDR3 sequence is CASSLGLGLQETRYF. The CDR3 region has the DNA TGTGCCAGCAGCTTGGGGCTGGGATTGCAAGAGACCCGCTACTTC.

J is TRBJ2-3 and V is TRBV7-3, with 7 nucleotides matching TRBD2. Germline loops: CDR1 SGHTA, CDR2 FQGTGA. The ends lost 5 bases at V and 8 bases at J; junction bases unmatched: 13. This CDR3 region has 15 residues. In nucleotides, the CDR3 is TGTGCCAGCAGCCCCGAAACTAGCGTGAGAGCTACGCAGTATTTT. This translates into CASSPETSVRATQYF. Drawing the rest from reference TRBV7-3 and TRBJ2-3, the complete variable domain is GAGVSQTPSNKVTEKGKYVELRCDPISGHTALYWYRQSLGQGPEFLIYFQGTGAADDSGLPNDRFFAVRPEGSVSTLKIQRTERGDSAVYLCASSPETSVRATQYFGPGTRLTVL.

In this sample, this clonotype turned up once. The final CDR3 position lacks the conserved phenylalanine or tryptophan, pointing to a likely read error. The chain employs TRBV11-2 and TRBJ2-1; TRBD2 matches 13 bases. The CDR3 extends over 17 amino acids. V lost 5 bases, J lost 8 bases, and 12 bases stayed unmatched. The V gene's germline CDR1 is SGHAT and CDR2 FQNNGV. CDR3 region: CASSSRLAGGPGDEQFL. For the CDR3, the DNA is TGTGCCAGCAGCAGTAGACTAGCGGGAGGACCGGGGGATGAGCAGTTCTTA.

A remark on this clonotype: A single base separates this from a much larger clone, so it may be a read error. The J gene is TRBJ2-5, the V gene TRBV11-2; maybe TRBD2 (5 bases). Germline CDR1 reads SGHAT; CDR2 reads FQNNGV. The CDR3 sequence is 16 residues long. This CDR3 is CASSSRLAEYQGTQYF. The CDR3 coding sequence is TGCGCCAGCAGCTCACGGCTAGCAGAGTACCAAGGGACCCAGTACTTC. Complete variable domain (other parts from reference TRBV11-2 and TRBJ2-5): EAGVAQSPRYKIIEKRQSVAFWCNPISGHATLYWYQQILGQGPKLLIQFQNNGVVDDSQLPKDRFSAERLKGVDSTLKIQPAKLEDSAVYLCASSSRLAEYQGTQYFGPGTRLLVL.

For this clonotype: One junction end does not reproduce the germline sequence, and a read error may be involved. The J gene is TRBJ2-2, the V gene TRBV11-2; D might be TRBD1 or TRBD2, each matching 5 bases. This CDR3 spans 12 amino acids. The germline V gene encodes CDR1 SGHAT and CDR2 FQNNGV. CDR3 region: CAISFRGEELFF. The DNA of the CDR3 is TGTGCCATCAGCTTCCGGGGCGAGGAGCTGTTTTTT.

Points on this clonotype: A much larger clone differs from this one at a single base, so this may be a read error. The J gene is TRBJ2-3, the V gene TRBV13; D is tentatively TRBD1 or TRBD2 (6 bases each). This CDR3 region has 15 residues. Germline V gene lookup returns CDR1 PRHDT and CDR2 FYEKMQ (reference sequence). The DNA of the CDR3 is TGTACCAGCAGCTTTAGGGGGAGGAACACAGATACGCAGTATTTT. This codes for CTSSFRGRNTDTQYF.